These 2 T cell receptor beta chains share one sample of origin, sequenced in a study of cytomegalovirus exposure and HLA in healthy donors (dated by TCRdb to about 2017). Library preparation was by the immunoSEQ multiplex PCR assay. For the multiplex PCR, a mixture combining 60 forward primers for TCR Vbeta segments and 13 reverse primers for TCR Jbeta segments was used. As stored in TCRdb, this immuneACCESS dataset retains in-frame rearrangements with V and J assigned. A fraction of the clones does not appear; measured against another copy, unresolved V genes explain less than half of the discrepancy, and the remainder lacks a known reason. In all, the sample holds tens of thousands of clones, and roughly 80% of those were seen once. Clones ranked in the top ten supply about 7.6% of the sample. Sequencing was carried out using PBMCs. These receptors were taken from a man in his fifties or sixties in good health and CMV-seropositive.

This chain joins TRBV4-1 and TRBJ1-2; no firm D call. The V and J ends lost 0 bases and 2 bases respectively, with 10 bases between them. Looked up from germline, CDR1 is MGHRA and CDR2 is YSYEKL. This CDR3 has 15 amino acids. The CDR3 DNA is TGCGCCAGCAGCCAAGAATGGAGAGCAAACTATGGCTACACCTTC. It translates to CASSQEWRANYGYTF.

As DNA, the CDR3 is TGTGCCAGCAGCTTGGCCCTAGCGGGAGGAACTAACACAGATACGCAGTATTTT. It encodes CASSLALAGGTNTDTQYF. The gene calls are TRBV5-5 and TRBJ2-3; 11 nucleotides align to TRBD2. The CDR3 runs 18 residues. The germline V gene has CDR1 SGHKS and CDR2 YYEKEE (reference sequence). Trimming at V came to 0 bases and at J to 2 bases, leaving 8 bases not matched to a gene.